Following are 3 T cell receptor beta chains from one sample sequenced in a study of control samples from healthy donors and cancer patients. Here immunoSEQ multiplex PCR was the method, and the copy in TCRdb shows in-frame clones only, minus some. The repertoire holds some 41,000 clones, with more than 75% as singletons. The material sequenced was PBMCs. These receptors were taken from a woman aged 55-70 years with lung cancer.

The rearrangement uses TRBV19 and TRBJ1-3; unclear D gene. Germline V gene sequence: CDR1 LNHDA, CDR2 SQIVND (reference sequence). Trimming left V 1 base short and J 2 bases short, with 9 bases between. This CDR3 has 15 residues. The CDR3 nucleotides are TGTGCCAGTAGTATAGGGCAGTCCCCTGGAAACACCATATATTTT. Amino acids: CASSIGQSPGNTIYF.

This chain links TRBV4-1 with TRBJ2-1, with 8 bases that match TRBD2. CDR3 length: 13 amino acids. J lost 6 bases, V lost 7 bases, and 5 bases had no gene match. Germline V gene data show CDR1 as MGHRA and CDR2 as YSYEKL. The CDR3 nucleotides read TGCGCCAGCATGGGCGGGAGGTCCAATGAGCAGTTCTTC. This sequence encodes CASMGGRSNEQFF.

This clone appeared once. The rearrangement joins TRBV19 to TRBJ1-5; D remains unclear. Germline V gene lookup returns CDR1 LNHDA and CDR2 SQIVND (reference sequence). The CDR3 sequence is 14 residues long. V lost 3 bases and J 9 bases, leaving 15 bases between the germline ends. The CDR3 DNA reads TGTGCCAGTAGTATCCCAGCGGGGATGGGGCCCCAGCATTTT. It specifies CASSIPAGMGPQHF.